The 7 T cell receptor beta chains listed next were all sequenced from one sample in a study of post-analysis software for immune sequencing data. The study's findings and limits: In patients, 4 to 6 TRBV segments were more frequent than in controls, with TRBV5-6, TRBV5-1 and TRBV20-1 among them.

Every TCR beta cDNA library bore unique molecular identifiers. Via MiXCR, TCRdb re-called the PCR reads, giving one row per CDR3 protein. Seen here are approximately 260,000 distinct CDR3 sequences, 36% observed once, and the top ten hold 4% to 6%. The antigens these receptors bind are not known. The sequenced material came from blood. These receptors were collected from a girl under 18 with multiple sclerosis.

This clonotype was detected many times. The chain has TRBV7-2 and TRBJ1-4, with D possibly being TRBD1 (5 bases). Trimming removed 5 bases from V and 5 bases from J, with 18 bases in between. The CDR3 is made up of 16 amino acids. Germline V gene lookup returns CDR1 SGHTA and CDR2 FQGNSA. CDR3 region: CASSARPTVKNEKLFF. The CDR3 DNA sequence: TGTGCCAGCAGCGCGAGACCGACAGTAAAGAATGAAAAACTGTTTTTT.

This clonotype was seen a few times. Since a much larger clone is just one base distant, this may be a read error. This chain joins TRBV20-1 and TRBJ2-7, with TRBD2 as a possible D gene (6 bases). The germline V gene encodes CDR1 DFQATT and CDR2 SNEGSKA (reference sequence). The CDR3 sequence is 14 residues long. The V end lost 6 bases, the J end lost 10 bases, and 25 bases lay between the germline ends. In DNA, the CDR3 is TGCAGTGCCGAGGTCCATGCGGGGCAAGAGATCCAGTACTTC. Translation gives CSAEVHAGQEIQYF.

About this clonotype itself: A single base separates this from a much larger clone, so it may be a read error. The chain couples TRBV29-1 to TRBJ1-2, with 7 bases aligning to TRBD1. The CDR3 has 13 residues. Germline CDR1 is SQVTM and CDR2 is ANQGSEA. The CDR3 bases are TGCAGCGTACGGGACAGCTCTAACCATGGCTACACCTTC. This encodes CSVRDSSNHGYTF.

The J gene is TRBJ1-3, the V gene TRBV3-1; 7 bases are a match to TRBD1. Germline V gene data show CDR1 as LGHDT and CDR2 as YNNKEL (reference sequence). V shed 2 bases and J 0 bases; nucleotides not matched to a gene: 7. The CDR3 runs 17 residues. This CDR3 is CASSQRPTGLSGNTIYF. The CDR3 DNA reads TGTGCCAGCAGCCAACGTCCGACAGGGCTCTCTGGAAACACCATATATTTT.

This clonotype has a handful of counts. The chain employs TRBV15 and TRBJ1-6, with D perhaps TRBD1 (5 bases). CDR3 length equals 17 residues. Germline CDR1 is LNHNV and CDR2 is YYDKDF (reference sequence). V was shortened by 1 base and J by 10 bases, with 20 bases between the two germline ends. CDR3 amino acids: CATSRVVGRAGGSPLHF. In nucleotides, the CDR3 is TGTGCCACCAGCAGAGTGGTGGGGCGGGCTGGGGGATCACCCCTCCACTTT.

This clonotype appeared many times. This chain joins TRBV29-1 and TRBJ1-2; D gene uncertain. This CDR3 is built from 13 residues. Trimming pared 5 bases from V and 8 bases from J, leaving 18 bases between. Germline CDR1 and CDR2: SQVTM and ANQGSEA. The CDR3: CSVSPGRPRGYTF. The CDR3 region has the DNA TGCAGCGTTTCTCCTGGGCGGCCCCGGGGCTACACCTTC.

Ten or more counts support this clonotype. The gene calls are TRBV20-1 and TRBJ1-2; D might be TRBD1 (5 bases). Germline V gene data show CDR1 as DFQATT and CDR2 as SNEGSKA (reference sequence). The CDR3 sequence is 12 residues long. The ends were cut back, 5 bases at V and 4 bases at J, with 11 bases in the middle. CDR3 protein: CSAGGVLYGYTF. CDR3 bases: TGCAGTGCTGGAGGGGTACTCTATGGCTACACCTTC.